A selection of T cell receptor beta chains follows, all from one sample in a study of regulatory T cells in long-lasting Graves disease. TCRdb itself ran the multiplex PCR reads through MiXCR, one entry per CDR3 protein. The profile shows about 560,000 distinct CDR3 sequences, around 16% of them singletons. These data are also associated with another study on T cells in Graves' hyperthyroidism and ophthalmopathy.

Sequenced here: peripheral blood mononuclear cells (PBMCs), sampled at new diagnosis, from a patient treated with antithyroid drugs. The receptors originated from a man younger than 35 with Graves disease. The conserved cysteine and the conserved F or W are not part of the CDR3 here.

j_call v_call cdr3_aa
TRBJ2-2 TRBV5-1 ASVGTAHTGELF
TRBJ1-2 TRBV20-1 SARTGQFYGYT
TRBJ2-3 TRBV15 ATSRDLGTVTDTQY
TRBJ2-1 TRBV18 ASSPPGLPSNEQF
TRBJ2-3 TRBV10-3 AISDFGVAGPWDTQY
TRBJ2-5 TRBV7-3 ASSLAQGVLETQY
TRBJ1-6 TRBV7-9 ASSRQGRSSYNSPLH
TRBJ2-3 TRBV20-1 SAKISDTQY
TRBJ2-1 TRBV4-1 ASSPSEGPDGDEQF
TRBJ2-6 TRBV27 ASSSDPNSGANVLT
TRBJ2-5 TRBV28 ASSSNTPRDREVGTQY
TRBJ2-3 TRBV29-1 SVEETSRSTDTQY
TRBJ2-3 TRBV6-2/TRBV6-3 ASSYTRGLANTDTQY
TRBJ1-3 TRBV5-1 ASSLGTGFGNTIY
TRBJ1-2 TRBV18 ASSPDQIGFYGYT
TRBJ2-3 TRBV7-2 ASSSLVGPTDTQY
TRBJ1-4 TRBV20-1 SARGHSNEKLF